A selection of T cell receptor beta chains follows, all from one sample in a study of T-cell memory formation after mild COVID-19. One entry per CDR3 protein, called by TCRdb with MiXCR from the 5' RACE reads. The data contain some 440,000 distinct CDR3 sequences, roughly 25% of them seen just once; the ten biggest clones take up about an eighth. Sequencing was done on a sample of PBMCs or a T cell subset sorted from them (not recorded which). The receptors derive from an adult woman who had mild COVID-19 (a few samples of this study predate the infection). Cell type and time point are not known. Both conserved end residues are part of each CDR3. D genes are given only for firm matches. Not every row has a clone size; where given, it reads once, few, many or a size class.

j_call | clone_size | d_call | v_call | cdr3_nt | cdr3_aa
TRBJ2-7 | few | TRBD2 | TRBV7-9 | TGTGCCAGCAGCTTATCCGGCGGGGGGCCCTACGAGCAGTACTTC | CASSLSGGGPYEQYF
TRBJ2-7 | - | - | TRBV20-1 | TGCAGTACTCAACACGGCAGGGCCTACGAGCAGTACTTC | CSTQHGRAYEQYF
TRBJ2-3 | few | - | TRBV29-1 | TGCAGCACTGGAGGGGGGAGGGGGCGCACAGATACGCAGTATTTT | CSTGGGRGRTDTQYF
TRBJ1-1 | few | TRBD1 | TRBV12-3/TRBV12-4 | TGTGCCAGCAGCCCGGGACAGGGTTTTATGGAGAACACTGAAGCTTTCTTT | CASSPGQGFMENTEAFF
TRBJ2-2 | few | - | TRBV7-9 | TGTGCCAGCCCACCCCTAACGGTATTGAACACCGGGGAGCTGTTTTTT | CASPPLTVLNTGELFF
TRBJ2-4 | - | - | TRBV14 | TGTGCCAGCAGCCAGTGGGCCTCCGGGCGCATTCAGTACTTC | CASSQWASGRIQYF
TRBJ2-1 | many | - | TRBV6-2/TRBV6-3 | TGTGCCAGCAGTTACTCTAGGGAGGCCCACAATGAGCAGTTCTTC | CASSYSREAHNEQFF
TRBJ2-1 | - | - | TRBV24-1 | TGTGCCACCGGGGGGTACAATGAGCAGTTCTTC | CATGGYNEQFF
TRBJ2-1 | - | - | TRBV7-9 | TGTGCCAGCAGCTTACAGGGGCCGTGGCAGTTCTTC | CASSLQGPWQFF
TRBJ2-4 | few | - | TRBV6-2/TRBV6-3 | TGTGCCAGCAGACCTCTCTTGTCTCCCTCAGGCAAAAACATTCAGTACTTC | CASRPLLSPSGKNIQYF
TRBJ1-1 | few | - | TRBV9 | TGTGCCAGCAGCGTCGGGGGCTTCCTAAACACTGAAGCTTTCTTT | CASSVGGFLNTEAFF
TRBJ2-3 | - | TRBD2 | TRBV7-2 | TGTGCCAGCAGCTTGCGGGCGGGAGGGCGGCCAGATACGCAGTATTTT | CASSLRAGGRPDTQYF
TRBJ1-3 | - | - | TRBV19 | TGTGCCAGTAGCCAGGGGCTTGCTGGAAACACCATATATTTT | CASSQGLAGNTIYF
TRBJ2-1 | - | TRBD2 | TRBV15 | TGTGCCACCAGCGGTGGGGCGGGCGCCCTCCTAGCGGGATCCCTCTACAATGAGCAGTTCTTC | CATSGGAGALLAGSLYNEQFF
TRBJ1-2 | - | TRBD1 | TRBV10-3 | TGTGCCATCAGTGGAGGGGACAGGAGAAACTATGGCTACACCTTC | CAISGGDRRNYGYTF
TRBJ1-1 | - | TRBD1 | TRBV7-9 | TGTGCCAGCAGCCTGACAGGGGGCCGAAAACCGAACACTGAAGCTTTCTTT | CASSLTGGRKPNTEAFF
TRBJ1-1 | - | - | TRBV12-3/TRBV12-4 | TGTGCCAGCAGTTATGATGGCGCCAGCAAAGCTTTCTTT | CASSYDGASKAFF
TRBJ1-2 | many | - | TRBV28 | TGTGCCAGCACCTTGGGGACGGATTACTATGGCTACACCTTC | CASTLGTDYYGYTF
TRBJ2-1 | - | TRBD2 | TRBV7-8 | TGTGCCAGCAGTCTGAGCGGGGGGTTTTACAATGAGCAGTTCTTC | CASSLSGGFYNEQFF